Below, 7 T cell receptor beta chains from the same sample are listed, as sequenced in a study of blood T cell repertoires in COVID-19. Measured with immunoSEQ multiplex PCR; TCRdb has only the in-frame clones, and not every one. The repertoire consists of around 280,000 clones, with around 92% occurring once and the leading ten covering 11%. Specimen: peripheral blood. The receptor source for this set is a woman under 40 with COVID-19, enrolled during active disease.

The chain carries TRBV5-1 and TRBJ2-1; 11 bases align to TRBD2. V dropped 4 bases and J dropped 7; count of bases not matched to a gene: 13. CDR3 size: 17 residues. Germline V gene data show CDR1 as SGHRS and CDR2 as YFSETQ. The CDR3 bases are TGCGCCAGCAGCCGATCGACTAGCGGGGCTATGTGGAATGAGCAGTTCTTC. Protein: CASSRSTSGAMWNEQFF.

This clone has more than one count but fewer than ten. The chain couples TRBV3-1 (or the pseudogene TRBV3-2) to TRBJ2-1, with 16 bases identical to TRBD2. Trimming took 4 bases from V and 10 from J; bases not matched to a gene: 7. CDR3 size: 16 residues. CDR1 and CDR2 (germline): LGHDT, YNNKEL (reference sequence). CDR3 nucleotides: TGTGCCAGCAGCCCCGGGACTAGCGGGGGGGCAGTCGAGCAGTTCTTC. Its translation is CASSPGTSGGAVEQFF.

J is TRBJ2-1 and V is TRBV25-1; TRBD1 agrees at 7 bases. J gave up 9 bases and V 1 base, and 12 bases lay outside the gene matches. The CDR3 consists of 16 residues. From germline, CDR1 is MGHDK and CDR2 SYGVNS. CDR3 residues: CASSECNTLGGCEQFF. CDR3 coding DNA: TGTGCCAGCAGTGAATGTAACACCCTAGGGGGCTGTGAGCAGTTCTTC.

The chain is built from TRBV12-3 or TRBV12-4 and TRBJ1-5; no clear D gene. This CDR3 is 13 amino acids long. V lost 5 bases, J lost 4 bases, and 9 bases lay in between. This CDR3 is CASSADGNQPQHF. CDR3 coding DNA: TGTGCCAGCAGTGCAGACGGGAATCAGCCCCAGCATTTT.

V gene TRBV4-2 combines with J gene TRBJ1-2, with 7 bases that match TRBD1. CDR1 is LGHNA and CDR2 is YNFKEQ in the germline V gene. This CDR3 has 15 amino acids. The V segment lost 3 bases and the J segment 0 bases; nucleotides outside the gene matches: 4. The CDR3 sequence is CASSQKGQANYGYTF. CDR3 DNA: TGTGCCAGCAGCCAGAAAGGACAGGCTAACTATGGCTACACCTTC.

The chain couples TRBV11-2 to TRBJ2-1; D call uncertain. CDR3 length: 16 residues. CDR1 is SGHAT, CDR2 FQNNGV, per germline. Trimming removed 2 bases from V and 3 bases from J, with 14 bases in between. The CDR3 nucleotides are TGTGCCAGCAGCTTATTAGTTGCCCAGGTCTACAATGAGCAGTTCTTC. It translates to CASSLLVAQVYNEQFF.

The chain joins TRBV30 to TRBJ1-5, with TRBD1 identical over 10 bases. This CDR3 has 18 amino acids. Trimming removed 8 bases from V and 0 bases from J; junction bases left unmatched: 16. CDR1 and CDR2 from the germline V gene are GTSNPN and SVGIG (reference sequence). The CDR3, as DNA: TGTGCCGGCCTTGGAGTCCTTGGGACAGGGGATAGCAATCAGCCCCAGCATTTT. This codes for CAGLGVLGTGDSNQPQHF.